The following is a TCR beta chain sequence with its context. Its specificity is unknown. Losses at the gene ends were 6 bases for V and 5 bases for J; bases not matched to a gene: 10. The V gene's germline CDR1 is MDHEN and CDR2 SYDVKM. This CDR3 spans 15 amino acids. Collection of blood occurred at baseline, at cycle 4 day 1, and at cycle 7 day 1. The repertoire was sequenced with immunoSEQ multiplex PCR; TCRdb's copy has only in-frame clones and lacks some. Of 67,000 or so clones listed, 88% were seen once; the top ten hold about 1%. These data belong to a study of OX40 agonist ivuxolimab in advanced cancers. Study as a whole: Patients were infused with ivuxolimab every 2 weeks at 0.01 to 10 mg/kg. Findings and limits, study-wide: Antigen targets of the expanded peripheral T cells went undetermined.

This specimen was CD4+ or CD8+ T cells sorted from blood, taken in a trial of the OX40 agonist ivuxolimab. The chain combines TRBV28 with TRBJ2-4; TRBD2 matches at 7 bases. This clonotype was obtained from an adult with an advanced solid tumor such as melanoma, head and neck, liver or kidney cancer. The CDR3 coding sequence is TGTGCCAGCAGCTTGACAGCGGGACGGGAAAACATTCAGTACTTC. It yields the protein CASSLTAGRENIQYF. Filled out from reference TRBV28 and TRBJ2-4, the complete variable domain reads DVKVTQSSRYLVKRTGEKVFLECVQDMDHENMFWYRQDPGLGLRLIYFSYDVKMKEKGDIPEGYSVSREKKERFSLILESASTNQTSMYLCASSLTAGRENIQYFGAGTRLSVL.